A single sample is the source of the 22 T cell receptor beta chains below, sequenced in a study of cytomegalovirus exposure and HLA in healthy donors (TCRdb year 2017). The protocol used for the library was the immunoSEQ multiplex PCR assay. For the multiplex PCR, a mixture combining 60 forward primers for TCR Vbeta segments and 13 reverse primers for TCR Jbeta segments was used. As stored in TCRdb, this immuneACCESS dataset retains in-frame rearrangements with V and J assigned. A fraction of the clones does not appear; measured against another copy, unresolved V genes explain less than half of the discrepancy, and the remainder lacks a known reason. The sample table shows some 140,000 clones, and approximately 87% are seen once. The ten top clones hold 4.5% to 6.5% of the sample. The sample was PBMCs. These receptors were taken from a woman younger than 45 in good health and CMV-seronegative.

The chain links TRBV27 to TRBJ1-1, with D tentatively TRBD1 (5 bases). V gave up 4 bases and J gave up 7 bases, with 13 bases separating them. The CDR3 covers 13 residues. CDR1 is MNHEY and CDR2 is SMNVEV in the germline V gene (reference sequence). CDR3 sequence reads: CASSSLQVDEAFF. CDR3 in DNA: TGTGCCAGCAGTTCCTTACAGGTAGATGAAGCTTTCTTT.

This clone has just a few counts. V is TRBV4-1 and J is TRBJ2-2, with 7 bases lining up with TRBD2. J lost 7 bases, V lost 1 base, and 9 bases had no gene match. CDR1 is MGHRA, CDR2 YSYEKL, per germline. The CDR3 totals 16 residues. CDR3 sequence reads: CASSQGGKGRGGELFF. Written as DNA, the CDR3 is TGCGCCAGCAGCCAAGGAGGGAAAGGGAGGGGCGGGGAGCTGTTTTTT.

This clone was recorded only once. This CDR3 is CASSFGGLAGGPSYEQYF. DNA of the CDR3: TGTGCCAGCAGCTTCGGGGGACTAGCGGGAGGCCCTTCCTACGAGCAGTACTTC. The chain couples TRBV7-2 to TRBJ2-7; 15 bases are shared with TRBD2. CDR1 is SGHTA and CDR2 is FQGNSA in the germline V gene. After removal of 3 bases from V and 1 base from J, the junction contained 7 bases not matched to a gene. This CDR3 spans 18 amino acids.

J is TRBJ2-7 and V is TRBV19; 8 bases agree with TRBD1. The germline V gene encodes CDR1 LNHDA and CDR2 SQIVND (reference sequence). This CDR3 comprises 16 residues. The V and J ends lost 6 bases and 2 bases, in that order; junction bases with no gene match: 12. Here the CDR3 DNA reads TGTGCCAGTAGCAACGGACAGGGTTGGTCGCCCTACGAGCAGTACTTC. It codes for CASSNGQGWSPYEQYF. The full variable domain, in which reference TRBV19 and TRBJ2-7 provide the parts outside the CDR3, is DGGITQSPKYLFRKEGQNVTLSCEQNLNHDAMYWYRQDPGQGLRLIYYSQIVNDFQKGDIAEGYSVSREKKESFPLTVTSAQKNPTAFYLCASSNGQGWSPYEQYFGPGTRLTVT.

This clone showed up just a few times. The CDR3 region is CASSRGFQTGELFF. CDR3 sequence (DNA): TGCGCCAGCTCCCGGGGGTTTCAAACCGGGGAGCTGTTTTTT. The chain has TRBV5-1 and TRBJ2-2, with D tentatively TRBD2 (6 bases). The CDR3 extends over 14 amino acids. V shed 7 bases and J shed 5 bases, with 15 bases lying between them. Germline values: CDR1 SGHRS, CDR2 YFSETQ.

The gene calls are TRBV30 and TRBJ2-2; 7 bases align to TRBD2. Trimming took 3 bases from V and 4 from J; bases not matched to a gene: 14. Germline CDR1 and CDR2: GTSNPN and SVGIG (reference sequence). The CDR3 consists of 17 residues. CDR3 region: CAWSQEVGRILTGELFF. The CDR3 DNA sequence: TGTGCCTGGAGCCAGGAAGTCGGGAGGATTCTCACCGGGGAGCTGTTTTTT.

This clone was seen a few times. The genes are TRBV4-3 and TRBJ2-1; TRBD2 aligns across 12 bases. V trimming: 5 bases; J trimming: 8 bases; junction bases outside the gene matches: 13. The germline V gene has CDR1 LGHNA and CDR2 YSLEER. CDR3 size: 17 residues. The CDR3 loop is CASSENAGTSGRHEQFF. CDR3 bases: TGCGCCAGCAGCGAAAACGCCGGGACTAGCGGGCGGCATGAGCAGTTCTTC.

This clone occurred once. This chain links TRBV11-1 with TRBJ2-7; tentative D call: TRBD2 (5 bases). CDR3 size: 15 residues. V dropped 1 base and J dropped 4 bases, with 14 bases sitting between them. CDR1 and CDR2 (germline): SGHAT, FQDESV (reference sequence). Written as DNA, the CDR3 is TGTGCCAGCAGCTTAGGACCCACTAGTTTGTACGAGCAGTACTTC. Protein product: CASSLGPTSLYEQYF.

The chain links TRBV7-9 to TRBJ2-1; TRBD2 aligns across 14 bases. The trim removed 5 bases at V and 8 bases at J, leaving 14 bases unmatched. Per the germline V gene, CDR1 is SEHNR and CDR2 is FQNEAQ (reference sequence). This CDR3 contains 18 residues. The CDR3 DNA sequence: TGTGCCAGCAGCCCCGTTAGGGTGACTAGCGGGGGGGCGTATGAGCAGTTCTTC. Translated: CASSPVRVTSGGAYEQFF.

This CDR3 is CSASTSSYEQYF. The CDR3 DNA is TGCAGCGCTTCGACTAGCTCCTACGAGCAGTACTTC. The chain carries TRBV29-1 and TRBJ2-7; D is perhaps TRBD2 (6 bases). The V gene's germline CDR1 is SQVTM and CDR2 ANQGSEA. The CDR3 contains 12 residues. V lost 7 bases and J lost 0, with 10 bases in between.

This chain uses TRBV19 with TRBJ1-1; 8 bases align to TRBD1. V gave up 6 bases and J gave up 5 bases; unmatched junction bases: 8. CDR1 and CDR2 (germline): LNHDA, SQIVND (reference sequence). The CDR3 has 14 amino acids. DNA of the CDR3: TGTGCCAGTAGGCGCGGCAGGGGGCGGACTGAAGCTTTCTTT. Residues: CASRRGRGRTEAFF.

The V gene is TRBV15, the J gene TRBJ1-1; no definite D call. V was clipped by 0 bases and J by 1 base, with 3 bases between them. The length of the CDR3 is 13 residues. Germline V lookup: CDR1 LNHNV, CDR2 YYDKDF (reference sequence). The CDR3 is CATSREQNTEAFF. The CDR3 bases are TGTGCCACCAGCAGAGAACAGAACACTGAAGCTTTCTTT.

The chain employs TRBV5-6 and TRBJ2-5; D is unclear. The end of the DNA fits TRBJ2-7 better, so the J call may be wrong. The CDR3 is made up of 14 amino acids. Germline V gene data show CDR1 as SGHDT and CDR2 as YYEEEE. CDR3 sequence: CASSITWSSYEQYF. CDR3 in DNA: TGTGCCAGCAGTATTACCTGGAGCTCCTACGAGCAGTACTTC.

The rearrangement links TRBV9 to TRBJ2-1, with 8 bases lining up with TRBD2. Germline assignment: CDR1 SGDLS and CDR2 YYNGEE. The length of the CDR3 is 15 residues. The J segment lost 5 bases and the V segment lost 2 bases, leaving 6 bases of the junction unmatched. The chain's CDR3 is CASSVLAGTDNEQFF. The CDR3 bases are TGTGCCAGCAGCGTGTTAGCGGGGACGGACAATGAGCAGTTCTTC.

The rearrangement uses TRBV21-1 and TRBJ1-4; the table's D call, TRBD1, has no DNA check behind it. TRBV21-1 is reported as a pseudogene. The CDR3 loop spans 15 amino acids. The CDR3 region has the DNA TGTGCCAGCAGCAATATCAGGGGGTCTAATGAAAAACTGTTTTTT. Its protein product is CASSNIRGSNEKLFF.

With regard to this clone: The junction differs from germline at one of its ends, possibly a read error. The rearrangement uses TRBV28 and TRBJ1-1; 7 bases match TRBD1. This CDR3 is built from 16 residues. The germline V gene has CDR1 MDHEN and CDR2 SYDVKM. In DNA form, the CDR3 reads TGTGCCAGCAGTTCCTACAGGGGAACCTCCTCCACTGAAGCTTCCTTT. This codes for CASSSYRGTSSTEASF.

This clone showed up just a few times. This rearrangement joins TRBV15 to TRBJ1-6; possibly TRBD1 for D (5 bases). In germline, CDR1 is LNHNV, CDR2 YYDKDF (reference sequence). Trimming cost V 3 bases and J 8 bases, with 11 bases left between them. The CDR3 is made up of 14 amino acids. CDR3 sequence (DNA): TGTGCCACCAGCAGGGGGACTGGAGATTCACCCCTCCACTTT. It is translated as CATSRGTGDSPLHF.

The gene calls are TRBV18 and TRBJ2-3, with 8 bases identical to TRBD2. The CDR3 totals 15 residues. Germline lookup yields CDR1 KGHSH and CDR2 LQKENI. Unmatched junction bases numbered 4, after V lost 1 base and J lost 4 bases. CDR3 sequence reads: CASSPLAGGSDTQYF. CDR3 DNA: TGTGCCAGCTCACCACTGGCGGGAGGTTCAGATACGCAGTATTTT. The variable domain in full, completed from reference TRBV18 and TRBJ2-3, reads NAGVMQNPRHLVRRRGQEARLRCSPMKGHSHVYWYRQLPEEGLKFMVYLQKENIIDESGMPKERFSAEFPKEGPSILRIQQVVRGDSAAYFCASSPLAGGSDTQYFGPGTRLTVL.

This chain joins TRBV5-1 and TRBJ2-7, with TRBD2 matching over 9 bases. There are 15 residues in the CDR3. The germline CDR1 and CDR2 sequences are SGHRS and YFSETQ. Germline trimming cut 4 bases from V and 2 bases from J; bases unmatched to any gene: 7. The CDR3 DNA reads TGCGCCAGCAGCCTCTCGCGGGAGGGCCCCTACGAGCAGTACTTC. Residues: CASSLSREGPYEQYF.

This rearrangement joins TRBV29-1 to TRBJ2-1; 11 bases are shared with TRBD2. Trimming removed 3 bases from V and 5 bases from J; junction bases left unmatched: 6. CDR1 and CDR2 (germline): SQVTM, ANQGSEA. The CDR3 has 15 residues. As DNA, the CDR3 is TGCAGCGTTGACGAAGGGACTAGCGGTAACAATGAGCAGTTCTTC. This encodes CSVDEGTSGNNEQFF.

The rearrangement joins TRBV6-4 to TRBJ2-4; TRBD1 aligns across 9 bases. The V gene's germline CDR1 is MRHNA and CDR2 SNTAGT. J was trimmed by 6 bases and V by 4 bases; bases with no gene match: 13. This CDR3 region has 17 residues. Written as DNA, the CDR3 is TGTGCCAGCAGTGCCCACCGGGACAGGGAATGGGGAAACATTCAGTACTTC. Translating it yields CASSAHRDREWGNIQYF.

V usage is TRBV7-9 and J usage is TRBJ2-3; TRBD2 matches at 8 bases. V dropped 0 bases and J dropped 2; count of bases not matched to a gene: 4. CDR3 size: 16 residues. Germline values: CDR1 SEHNR, CDR2 FQNEAQ (reference sequence). DNA of the CDR3: TGTGCCAGCAGCTTAGCTGCGGGGGGACTCACAGATACGCAGTATTTT. Residues: CASSLAAGGLTDTQYF.